What follows are 30 T cell receptor beta chains derived from one specimen sequenced in a study of cytomegalovirus exposure and HLA in healthy donors. It was with 60 Vbeta and 13 Jbeta primers that the PCR ran. Sequencing was performed with immunoSEQ multiplex PCR; in TCRdb, only in-frame clones are kept and a portion is missing. This sample has 150,000 to 250,000 clones, with around 79% found just once. Material for sequencing was PBMCs. The receptors were gathered from a girl aged 10 to 17 in good health and CMV-seropositive.

V and J are TRBV4-1 and TRBJ2-7; D gene uncertain. The CDR3 is made up of 15 amino acids. Germline V CDR1 and CDR2: MGHRA, YSYEKL. Trimming removed 3 bases from V and 3 bases from J, with 15 bases in between. CDR3 coding DNA: TGCGCCAGCAGCCAGCTTTCGCAACTCCGCTACGAGCAGTACTTC. Amino acid sequence: CASSQLSQLRYEQYF.

This chain links TRBV5-1 with TRBJ2-3, with 11 nucleotides matching TRBD2. Trimming cost V 4 bases and J 4 bases; bases outside gene matches: 5. The CDR3 runs 15 residues. Germline assignment: CDR1 SGHRS and CDR2 YFSETQ. In nucleotides, the CDR3 is TGCGCCAGCAGCGGCAGACTAGCGGGGCCAGATACGCAGTATTTT. This gives the protein CASSGRLAGPDTQYF.

The V call is TRBV7-6, the J call TRBJ2-3, with 11 nucleotides matching TRBD2. The CDR3 has 16 amino acids. The V gene's germline CDR1 is SGHVS and CDR2 FNYEAQ. V dropped 3 bases and J dropped 1; count of bases not matched to a gene: 3. Written as DNA, the CDR3 is TGTGCCAGCAGCTTTAGCGGGGGGGCCGGCACAGATACGCAGTATTTT. Protein product: CASSFSGGAGTDTQYF.

The rearrangement uses TRBV5-1 and TRBJ2-6; maybe TRBD1 (5 bases). V lost 0 bases and J 8 bases, leaving 12 bases between the germline ends. This CDR3 has 15 amino acids. The V gene's germline CDR1 is SGHRS and CDR2 YFSETQ. The CDR3 bases are TGCGCCAGCAGCTTGGGACAGCTGGGGACCAACGTCCTGACTTTC. It translates to CASSLGQLGTNVLTF.

The J gene is TRBJ1-4, the V gene TRBV5-1; 10 bases are shared with TRBD1. This CDR3 contains 15 residues. Germline V CDR1 and CDR2: SGHRS, YFSETQ. Trimming removed 4 bases from V and 10 bases from J; junction bases left unmatched: 10. As DNA, the CDR3 is TGCGCCAGCAGCCTAGGGACAGGGGAAGGGCCAAAACTGTTTTTT. Translating it yields CASSLGTGEGPKLFF.

The gene calls are TRBV6-4 and TRBJ1-6; the match to TRBD1 covers 9 bases. J was trimmed by 7 bases and V by 3 bases; bases with no gene match: 1. Per the germline V gene, CDR1 is MRHNA and CDR2 is SNTAGT. CDR3 length: 14 amino acids. The CDR3 DNA follows: TGTGCCAGCAGTGAGGGACAGGGCAATTCACCCCTCCACTTT. It encodes CASSEGQGNSPLHF.

The rearrangement joins TRBV2 to TRBJ1-2; 7 positions agree with TRBD1. CDR3 length: 15 residues. The V gene's germline CDR1 is SNHLY and CDR2 FYNNEI. Trimming cost V 4 bases and J 2 bases; bases outside gene matches: 7. This chain's CDR3 is CASSARGQTNYGYTF. CDR3 in DNA: TGTGCCAGCAGTGCAAGGGGACAGACCAACTATGGCTACACCTTC.

The CDR3 reads CASSFTGNYGYTF. The DNA for the CDR3 is TGTGCCAGCAGCTTTACAGGGAACTATGGCTACACCTTC. This chain uses TRBV5-6 with TRBJ1-2; tentative D call: TRBD1 (6 bases). The V end was cut by 2 bases, the J end by 2 bases, with 7 bases between. The CDR3 extends over 13 amino acids. Per the germline V gene, CDR1 is SGHDT and CDR2 is YYEEEE.

The chain has TRBV4-1 and TRBJ1-2; TRBD1 matches 8 bases. The CDR3 totals 15 residues. Per the germline V gene, CDR1 is MGHRA and CDR2 is YSYEKL. V shed 0 bases and J 4 bases; nucleotides not matched to a gene: 4. The CDR3 nucleotides are TGCGCCAGCAGCCAAGAGGACAGGGTAGGCTATGGCTACACCTTC. Its protein is CASSQEDRVGYGYTF.

The V gene is TRBV19, the J gene TRBJ2-2; D unresolved. V lost 7 bases and J 3 bases, leaving 9 bases between the germline ends. Germline V gene lookup returns CDR1 LNHDA and CDR2 SQIVND (reference sequence). CDR3 length: 13 amino acids. This CDR3 reads CASKPLDTGELFF. DNA for the CDR3: TGTGCCAGTAAGCCCTTAGACACCGGGGAGCTGTTTTTT.

This chain uses TRBV27 with TRBJ2-7; 8 bases match TRBD1. The V gene's germline CDR1 is MNHEY and CDR2 SMNVEV (reference sequence). The CDR3 sequence is 11 residues long. Trimming at V came to 6 bases and at J to 6 bases, leaving 1 base not matched to a gene. In nucleotides, the CDR3 is TGTGCCAGCAGCACAGGGGGCGAGCAGTACTTC. It specifies CASSTGGEQYF.

Concerning this clone: Relative to the germline gene, one junction end is altered; a read error may explain this. The chain recombines TRBV2 with TRBJ2-4; possible D gene TRBD2, 7 bases. CDR1 is SNHLY, CDR2 FYNNEI, per germline. This CDR3 contains 13 residues. CDR3 DNA: TGTGCAAGCAGGGTTGAGGGGGGGAACATTCAGTACTTC. It is translated as CASRVEGGNIQYF.

The J gene is TRBJ2-1, the V gene TRBV27; TRBD2 matches 13 bases. V dropped 2 bases and J dropped 8; count of bases not matched to a gene: 12. CDR3 length: 18 residues. Germline loops: CDR1 MNHEY, CDR2 SMNVEV (reference sequence). The CDR3 DNA follows: TGTGCCAGCAGTTTAGCGACGCTACTAGCGGGGGGGTCTCATGAGCAGTTCTTC. Translation gives CASSLATLLAGGSHEQFF.

The V gene is TRBV18, the J gene TRBJ2-3; maybe TRBD1 (6 bases). The germline gives CDR1 KGHSH, CDR2 LQKENI. V was cut by 0 bases and J by 5 bases, with 12 bases left in between. The CDR3 has 15 amino acids. Here the CDR3 reads CASSPPGYREDTQYF. The CDR3, as DNA: TGTGCCAGCTCACCACCTGGCTACAGGGAAGATACGCAGTATTTT.

The chain recombines TRBV30 with TRBJ2-1; 7 bases line up with TRBD2. J gave up 5 bases and V 7 bases, and 11 bases lay outside the gene matches. CDR1 and CDR2 (germline): GTSNPN, SVGIG (reference sequence). This CDR3 is built from 14 residues. In DNA form, the CDR3 reads TGTGCCTCAACCTGGGGGAGGGTTGACAATGAGCAGTTCTTC. Translated, it gives CASTWGRVDNEQFF.

V is TRBV6-1 and J is TRBJ2-1; TRBD1 matches at 10 bases. J gave up 5 bases and V 7 bases, and 5 bases lay outside the gene matches. Looked up from germline, CDR1 is MNHNS and CDR2 is SASEGT. This CDR3 is built from 14 residues. CDR3 sequence reads: CASNPGQGNNEQFF. In nucleotides, the CDR3 is TGTGCCAGCAATCCGGGACAGGGGAACAATGAGCAGTTCTTC.

The sample holds one count of this clone. The CDR3 sequence: CASRTGQGGQPQHF. The CDR3 nucleotides are TGTGCCAGCAGGACGGGACAGGGCGGTCAGCCCCAGCATTTT. The V and J genes are TRBV2 and TRBJ1-5, with 9 bases fitting TRBD1. Germline CDR1 is SNHLY and CDR2 is FYNNEI. This CDR3 region has 14 residues. V lost 6 bases, J lost 6 bases, and 6 bases stayed unmatched.

The rearrangement links TRBV14 to TRBJ1-1; D is uncertain. The CDR3 is made up of 14 amino acids. Germline CDR1 and CDR2: SGHDN and FVKESK. V was shortened by 4 bases and J by 4 bases, with 13 bases between the two germline ends. The CDR3 DNA follows: TGTGCCAGCAGCCCACAGACGCGGGGCACTGAAGCTTTCTTT. Its protein is CASSPQTRGTEAFF.

This clone has more than one count but fewer than ten. The chain combines TRBV11-3 with TRBJ2-7, with TRBD2 as a possible D gene (5 bases). Trimming left V 4 bases short and J 6 bases short, with 19 bases between. The germline CDR1 and CDR2 sequences are SGHNT and YENEEA. This CDR3 has 15 amino acids. CDR3 region: CASSSYAGDPLEQYF. CDR3 nucleotide sequence: TGTGCCAGCAGCTCCTACGCCGGGGATCCCCTCGAGCAGTACTTC.

The chain joins TRBV7-9 to TRBJ2-5, with 7 bases that match TRBD1. The V and J ends lost 5 bases and 5 bases, in that order; junction bases with no gene match: 8. Germline assignment: CDR1 SEHNR and CDR2 FQNEAQ (reference sequence). This CDR3 spans 14 amino acids. The CDR3 coding sequence is TGTGCCAGCAGCCCGACAGGGCAGGGGGAGACCCAGTACTTC. It is translated as CASSPTGQGETQYF.

V gene TRBV27 combines with J gene TRBJ1-5; D gene unclear. This CDR3 has 15 residues. Germline CDR1 and CDR2: MNHEY and SMNVEV (reference sequence). Trimming removed 1 base at V and 7 bases at J, with 14 bases between. The CDR3 sequence is CASSLFRGEGQPQHF. In DNA, the CDR3 is TGTGCCAGCAGTTTATTCCGGGGAGAAGGACAGCCCCAGCATTTT.

J is TRBJ1-2 and V is TRBV7-2, with 7 bases fitting TRBD1. The germline V gene encodes CDR1 SGHTA and CDR2 FQGNSA. The CDR3 totals 15 residues. Germline trimming cut 5 bases from V and 4 bases from J; bases unmatched to any gene: 10. The chain's CDR3 is CASSAPGQQSYGYTF. CDR3 nucleotides: TGTGCCAGCAGCGCCCCGGGACAGCAATCCTATGGCTACACCTTC.

This sequence joins TRBV6-5 and TRBJ2-7, with TRBD1 matching 7 bases. Per germline, CDR1 MNHEY and CDR2 SVGAGI. The trim removed 6 bases at V and 1 base at J, leaving 6 bases unmatched. This CDR3 comprises 14 residues. This CDR3 reads CASSYVRGSYEQYF. The DNA for the CDR3 is TGTGCCAGCAGCTACGTCAGGGGGTCCTACGAGCAGTACTTC.

V gene TRBV6-5 combines with J gene TRBJ2-3; D is perhaps TRBD1 (5 bases). Germline assignment: CDR1 MNHEY and CDR2 SVGAGI. The CDR3 spans 15 residues. Trimming took off 3 bases at V and 2 bases at J, with 12 bases between the two ends. In DNA, the CDR3 is TGTGCCAGCAGTTATTTCAGGGCCCACACAGATACGCAGTATTTT. It encodes CASSYFRAHTDTQYF.

This clone was seen a few times. The V and J genes are TRBV4-3 and TRBJ2-1; 11 positions agree with TRBD1. Germline values: CDR1 LGHNA, CDR2 YSLEER. CDR3 length equals 16 residues. J gave up 6 bases and V 0 bases, and 4 bases lay outside the gene matches. CDR3 amino acids: CASSQDVGTGGNEQFF. The CDR3 coding sequence is TGCGCCAGCAGCCAAGACGTGGGGACAGGGGGCAATGAGCAGTTCTTC.

The chain uses TRBV14 and TRBJ1-6; TRBD1 aligns across 7 bases. CDR3 size: 17 residues. Germline-derived CDR1 and CDR2 are SGHDN and FVKESK. The V and J ends lost 4 bases and 3 bases, in that order; junction bases with no gene match: 9. The CDR3 sequence: CASSPTTGWYYNSPLHF. The CDR3 region has the DNA TGTGCCAGCAGCCCCACGACAGGGTGGTACTATAATTCACCCCTCCACTTT.

V and J are TRBV7-6 and TRBJ2-7; 7 bases align to TRBD2. Per the germline V gene, CDR1 is SGHVS and CDR2 is FNYEAQ. The V and J ends lost 1 base and 3 bases, in that order; junction bases with no gene match: 6. The CDR3 sequence is 15 residues long. CDR3 DNA sequence: TGTGCCAGCAGCTTAGGTGGCGGGGGTTACTACGAGCAGTACTTC. Its protein product is CASSLGGGGYYEQYF.

J is TRBJ1-3 and V is TRBV4-3; no reliable D call. The V gene lost 2 bases and the J gene lost 1 base, with 15 bases spanning the gap. The V gene's germline CDR1 is LGHNA and CDR2 YSLEER. The CDR3 consists of 17 residues. CDR3 sequence (DNA): TGCGCCAGCAGCCAATCGAACCGACTGTTTTCTGGAAACACCATATATTTT. This translates into CASSQSNRLFSGNTIYF.

This clone appeared once. The chain has TRBV14 and TRBJ2-7; no clear D. Germline assignment: CDR1 SGHDN and CDR2 FVKESK. Trimming took off 0 bases at V and 3 bases at J, with 9 bases between the two ends. The CDR3 has 14 residues. The CDR3 spells CASSQDTESYEQYF. The DNA of the CDR3 is TGTGCCAGCAGCCAAGATACAGAGAGCTACGAGCAGTACTTC.

CDR3 DNA sequence: TGTGCCAGCAGCTTAGGACAGGGGGCAACAGATACGCAGTATTTT. The encoded protein is CASSLGQGATDTQYF. This chain uses TRBV7-9 with TRBJ2-3, with 10 bases identical to TRBD1. CDR3 length equals 15 residues. CDR1 is SEHNR, CDR2 FQNEAQ, per germline (reference sequence). J was trimmed by 3 bases and V by 1 base; bases with no gene match: 1.